This T cell receptor (beta chain) is drawn from a study of siplizumab effects on memory and regulatory T cells. The CDR3 loop spans 14 amino acids. The V end was cut by 3 bases, the J end by 7 bases, with 15 bases between. CDR1 MGHDK and CDR2 SYGVNS come from the germline V gene. Per-sample assaying covered 85,000 to 100,000 TCR templates. The table came from immunoSEQ multiplex PCR; TCRdb's copy has only in-frame clones and leaves some out. The sample lists about 91,000 clones, 80% to 95% seen once, with 6.5% to 8% in the top ten. The sequencing sample was made of CD8+ T cells sorted from blood. J is TRBJ1-2 and V is TRBV25-1, with no clear D. This TCR was recovered from a human donor in good health. The CDR3 sequence: CASSDFSGYIGYTF. The CDR3 bases are TGTGCCAGCAGTGATTTTTCGGGTTATATTGGCTACACCTTC.